Listed below are T cell receptor beta chains from one sample, sequenced in a study of a mutant IDH1 vaccine in newly diagnosed glioma. Clones were sequenced by immunoSEQ multiplex PCR, and TCRdb holds only the in-frame ones, with some missing. Here the sample spans around 39,000 clones, approximately 88% being singletons. These receptors' targets are unknown. The source was PBMCs, collected from a glioma patient whose treatment included an IDH1 peptide vaccine. The receptors come from a woman younger than 30 with glioma. Some clones in this sample may be carry-over from other donors' samples. CDR3s include the opening cysteine and the closing phenylalanine or tryptophan.

v_gene	j_gene	CDR3aa
TRBV4-2	TRBJ2-1	CASSQEEWGGSYNEQFF
TRBV29-1	TRBJ2-7	CSVEGTSGGPSYEQYF
TRBV9	TRBJ1-3	CASSVEGFGNTIYF
TRBV12-5	TRBJ2-5	CASGPSGGTNQETQYF
TRBV5-6	TRBJ2-3	CASSGTGTSSPDTQYF
TRBV19	TRBJ1-6	CATRADRGYNSPLHF
TRBV7-9	TRBJ2-1	CASSPGQGSYNEQFF
TRBV20-1	TRBJ2-7	CSAPGVGEQYF
TRBV6-5	TRBJ2-2	CASSPGRDNTGELFF
TRBV7-9	TRBJ2-7	CASSLEGRPTSYEQYF
TRBV30	TRBJ2-1	CAWSDLAGNYNEQFF
TRBV5-4	TRBJ2-3	CASSPGTSGTDTQYF
TRBV5-6	TRBJ1-4	CASSWRQGGSEKLFF
TRBV6-4	TRBJ2-2	CASSDSRQPGAGELFF
TRBV5-6	TRBJ1-1	CASSRTGPNTEAFF
TRBV4-2	TRBJ2-1	CASSQDPLLAGGRNEQFF
TRBV5-1	TRBJ2-7	CASSSGPNEQYF
TRBV6-1	TRBJ1-5	CASSVAISNQPQHF
TRBV6-5	TRBJ2-3	CASNRGLASTDTQYF
TRBV27	TRBJ2-1	CASSLPPTSAAYNEQFF
TRBV12-5	TRBJ1-5	CASRLETGVLGNQPQHF
TRBV7-2	TRBJ2-1	CASSLGGTPGEFF
TRBV2	TRBJ2-3	CASSHLLAGGEDTQYF
TRBV7-9	TRBJ2-3	CASSLARAGGLTDTQYF
TRBV6-6	TRBJ1-2	CAGRTGDLYGYTF
TRBV11-3	TRBJ2-7	CASSSPFPGLAEPDEQYF
TRBV5-1	TRBJ2-3	CASSLGHGGTDTQYF
TRBV18	TRBJ2-7	CASSPSTSGAYEQYF
TRBV6-1	TRBJ1-5	CASRLGQGVGQPQHF
TRBV19	TRBJ1-1	CASSIKGENTEAFF
TRBV29-1	TRBJ2-7	CSVEGVGGDGEQYF
TRBV19	TRBJ2-7	CASSAGTGPYEQYF
TRBV10-3	TRBJ1-1	CAIRGSWGRRDTEAFF
TRBV9	TRBJ1-3	CASSPAGSGNTIYF
TRBV28	TRBJ1-4	CASSLGGQAEKLFF
TRBV25-1	TRBJ2-3	CASSWTGSDTQYF
TRBV7-5	TRBJ1-5	CARSFDRGGNQPQHF
TRBV30	TRBJ1-6	CAWRRQGDNSPLHF
TRBV4-3	TRBJ1-4	CASSQEPPGTPEELFF
TRBV5-4	TRBJ1-2	CASSPNRDSIYGYTF
TRBV5-6	TRBJ2-5	CASSGTLAGGQETQYF
TRBV2	TRBJ1-1	CASRARGGEAFF
TRBV30	TRBJ2-3	CASHQVTDTQYF
TRBV7-7	TRBJ1-4	CASSPGGGEKLFF